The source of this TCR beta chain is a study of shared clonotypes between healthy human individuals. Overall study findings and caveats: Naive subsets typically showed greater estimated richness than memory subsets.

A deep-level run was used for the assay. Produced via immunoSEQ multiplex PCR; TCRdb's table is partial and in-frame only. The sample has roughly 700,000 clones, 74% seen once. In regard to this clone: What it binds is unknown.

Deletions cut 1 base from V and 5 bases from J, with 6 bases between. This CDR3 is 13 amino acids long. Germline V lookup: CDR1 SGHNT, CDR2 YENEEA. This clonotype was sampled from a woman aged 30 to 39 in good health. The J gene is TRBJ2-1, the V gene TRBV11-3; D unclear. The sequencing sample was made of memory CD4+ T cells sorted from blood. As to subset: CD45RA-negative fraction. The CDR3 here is CASSLGWDNEQFF. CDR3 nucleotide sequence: TGTGCCAGCAGCTTAGGCTGGGACAATGAGCAGTTCTTC.